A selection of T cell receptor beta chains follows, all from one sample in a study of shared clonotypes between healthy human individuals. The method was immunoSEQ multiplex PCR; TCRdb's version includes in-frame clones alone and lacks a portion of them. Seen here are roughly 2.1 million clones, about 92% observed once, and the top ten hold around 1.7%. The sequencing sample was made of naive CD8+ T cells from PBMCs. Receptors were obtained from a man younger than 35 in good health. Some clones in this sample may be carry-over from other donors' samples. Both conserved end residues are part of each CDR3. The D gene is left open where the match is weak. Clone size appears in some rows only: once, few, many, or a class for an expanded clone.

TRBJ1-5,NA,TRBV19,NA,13,CASSKTDNQPQHF,TGTGCCAGTAGTAAGACGGACAATCAGCCCCAGCATTTT
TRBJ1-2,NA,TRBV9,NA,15,CASSLAAGGGDGYTF,TGTGCCAGCAGCCTAGCGGCAGGAGGGGGAGATGGCTACACCTTC
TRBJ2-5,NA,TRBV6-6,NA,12,CASREGRETQYF,TGTGCCAGCAGGGAGGGTAGGGAGACCCAGTACTTC
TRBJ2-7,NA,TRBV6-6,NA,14,CATAGADLTYEQYF,TGTGCCACTGCTGGGGCCGACCTTACCTACGAGCAGTACTTC
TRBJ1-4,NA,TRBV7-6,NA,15,CASKGTLATNEKLFF,TGTGCCAGCAAAGGGACGCTTGCAACTAATGAAAAACTGTTTTTT
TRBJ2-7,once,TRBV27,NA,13,CASGFGHGYEQYF,TGTGCCAGCGGCTTCGGACACGGCTACGAGCAGTACTTC
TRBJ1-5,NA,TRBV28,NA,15,CASSLEGDSNQPQHF,TGTGCCAGCAGTTTAGAGGGGGATAGCAATCAGCCCCAGCATTTT
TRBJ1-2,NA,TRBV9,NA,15,CASSVSAQDFYGYTF,TGTGCCAGCAGCGTTAGCGCACAGGATTTCTATGGCTACACCTTC
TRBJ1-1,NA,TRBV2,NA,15,CASTFQTRGGTEAFF,TGTGCCAGCACCTTCCAAACTAGGGGGGGCACTGAAGCTTTCTTT
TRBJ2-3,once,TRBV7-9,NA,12,CASSKGLDTQYF,TGTGCCAGCAGCAAGGGGCTAGATACGCAGTATTTT
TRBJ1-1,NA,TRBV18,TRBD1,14,CASSPIRGGTEAFF,TGTGCCAGCTCACCCATCAGGGGGGGCACTGAAGCTTTCTTT
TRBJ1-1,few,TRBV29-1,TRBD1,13,CSVGGQGVPEAFF,TGCAGCGTAGGTGGACAGGGGGTCCCTGAAGCTTTCTTT
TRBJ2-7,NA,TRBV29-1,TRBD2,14,CSVVGGRRFSEQYF,TGCAGCGTTGTAGGCGGGAGAAGGTTTAGCGAGCAGTACTTC
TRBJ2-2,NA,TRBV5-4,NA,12,CASRPNTGELFF,TGTGCCAGCCGGCCGAACACCGGGGAGCTGTTTTTT
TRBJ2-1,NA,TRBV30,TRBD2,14,CACTGLAGVAEQFF,TGTGCCTGTACGGGACTAGCGGGGGTTGCTGAGCAGTTCTTC
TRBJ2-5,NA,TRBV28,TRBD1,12,CASSHRGVTQYF,TGTGCCAGCAGTCACAGGGGGGTGACCCAGTACTTC
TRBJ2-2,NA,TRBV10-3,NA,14,CATLGDPSPGELFF,TGTGCCACCCTCGGGGATCCCTCGCCCGGGGAGCTGTTTTTT
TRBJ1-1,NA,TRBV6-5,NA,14,CASSYDTVGTEAFF,TGTGCCAGCAGCTACGACACGGTCGGGACTGAAGCTTTCTTT
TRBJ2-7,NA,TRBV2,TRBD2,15,CASSVGTSGPYEQYF,TGTGCCAGCAGCGTCGGGACTAGCGGTCCCTACGAGCAGTACTTC
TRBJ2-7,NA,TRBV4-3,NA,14,CASSQFRDSYEQYF,TGCGCCAGCAGCCAGTTCAGAGATTCCTACGAGCAGTACTTC
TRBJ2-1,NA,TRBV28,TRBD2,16,CASSSLLAGAPHEQFF,TGTGCCAGCAGTTCGCTACTAGCGGGAGCCCCTCATGAGCAGTTCTTC
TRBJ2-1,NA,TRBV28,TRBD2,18,CASSLLAGGPSSYNEQFF,TGTGCCAGCAGTTTACTAGCGGGAGGGCCAAGCTCCTACAATGAGCAGTTCTTC
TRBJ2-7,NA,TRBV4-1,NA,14,CASSQEVQPYEQYF,TGCGCCAGCAGCCAAGAGGTCCAGCCCTACGAGCAGTACTTC
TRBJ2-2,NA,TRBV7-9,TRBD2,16,CASRKPGGKNTGELFF,TGTGCCAGCAGAAAACCGGGAGGAAAGAACACCGGGGAGCTGTTTTTT
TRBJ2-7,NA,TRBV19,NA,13,CATAASPRYEQYF,TGTGCCACTGCTGCCAGCCCCCGGTACGAGCAGTACTTC
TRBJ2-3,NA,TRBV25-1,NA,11,CASSTTDTQYF,TGTGCCAGCTCCACGACAGATACGCAGTATTTT
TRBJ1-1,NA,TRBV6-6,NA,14,CASSYLNTGPEAFF,TGTGCCAGCAGTTACTTAAACACGGGGCCTGAAGCTTTCTTT
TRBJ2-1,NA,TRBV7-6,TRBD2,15,CASSFSGVAYNEQFF,TGTGCCAGCAGCTTTAGCGGGGTAGCCTACAATGAGCAGTTCTTC
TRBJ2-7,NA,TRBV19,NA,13,CASSIGSPGEQYF,TGTGCCAGTAGTATAGGGAGTCCGGGAGAGCAGTACTTC
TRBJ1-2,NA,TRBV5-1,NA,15,CASSRTTGTNYGYTF,TGCGCCAGCAGTAGAACGACAGGAACTAACTATGGCTACACCTTC
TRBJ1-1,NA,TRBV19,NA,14,CASSIGGANTEAFF,TGTGCCAGTAGTATAGGGGGGGCGAACACTGAAGCTTTCTTT
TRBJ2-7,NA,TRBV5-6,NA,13,CASSGTSSYEQYF,TGTGCCAGCAGCGGGACGAGCTCCTACGAGCAGTACTTC
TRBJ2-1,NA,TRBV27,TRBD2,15,CASRIGTSGYNEQFF,TGTGCCAGCAGAATAGGGACTAGCGGTTACAATGAGCAGTTCTTC
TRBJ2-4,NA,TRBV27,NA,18,CASSLVAVRGVAKNIQYF,TGTGCCAGCAGTTTGGTGGCAGTTAGGGGGGTAGCCAAAAACATTCAGTACTTC
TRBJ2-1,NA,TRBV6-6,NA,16,CASNTFGGGPYNEQFF,TGTGCCAGCAACACCTTTGGGGGAGGCCCCTACAATGAGCAGTTCTTC
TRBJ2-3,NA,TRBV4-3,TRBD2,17,CASSQDSGRSNADTQYF,TGCGCCAGCAGCCAGGATAGCGGGAGAAGTAACGCAGATACGCAGTATTTT
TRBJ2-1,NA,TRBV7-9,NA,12,CASTFPGNEQFF,TGTGCCAGCACCTTCCCGGGCAATGAGCAGTTCTTC
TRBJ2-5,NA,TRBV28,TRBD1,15,CASSSIQGARETQYF,TGTGCCAGCAGTTCGATACAGGGGGCGCGGGAGACCCAGTACTTC
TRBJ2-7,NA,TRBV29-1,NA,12,CSVSLLGYEQYF,TGCAGCGTTTCCCTCCTTGGCTACGAGCAGTACTTC
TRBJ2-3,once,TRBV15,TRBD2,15,CATQPSGRRTDTQYF,TGTGCCACGCAGCCCTCCGGGAGGAGGACAGATACGCAGTATTTT
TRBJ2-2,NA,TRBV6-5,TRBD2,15,CASSPVAGDSGELFF,TGTGCCAGCAGTCCAGTAGCGGGAGATTCGGGGGAGCTGTTTTTT
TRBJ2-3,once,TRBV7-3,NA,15,CASSASGAVTDTQYF,TGTGCCAGCAGCGCATCAGGGGCTGTCACAGATACGCAGTATTTT
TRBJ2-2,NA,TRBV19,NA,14,CASTLGEGTGELFF,TGTGCCAGTACCCTAGGCGAGGGGACCGGGGAGCTGTTTTTT
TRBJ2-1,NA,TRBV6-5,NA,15,CATSLGDWSNNEQFF,TGTGCCACTTCCCTGGGGGATTGGAGCAACAATGAGCAGTTCTTC
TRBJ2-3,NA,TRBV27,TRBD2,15,CASSVAGGFPDTQYF,TGTGCCAGCAGTGTGGCGGGAGGGTTCCCTGATACGCAGTATTTT
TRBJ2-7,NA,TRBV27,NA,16,CASSLSYQARDYEQYF,TGTGCCAGCAGTTTATCCTATCAAGCGAGAGACTACGAGCAGTACTTC
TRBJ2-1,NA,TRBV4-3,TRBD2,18,CASSQDWLAGEIYNEQFF,TGCGCCAGCAGCCAAGATTGGCTAGCGGGAGAGATCTACAATGAGCAGTTCTTC
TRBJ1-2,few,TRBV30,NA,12,CAWSDAGAGYTF,TGTGCCTGGAGTGATGCAGGGGCGGGCTACACCTTC
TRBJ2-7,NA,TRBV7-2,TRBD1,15,CASSLIDQGAYEQYF,TGTGCCAGCAGCTTAATAGACCAGGGGGCGTACGAGCAGTACTTC
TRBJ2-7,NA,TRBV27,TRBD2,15,CASSLSSGTIYEQYF,TGTGCCAGCAGTTTGTCATCCGGGACTATCTACGAGCAGTACTTC
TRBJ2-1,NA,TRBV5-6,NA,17,CASSLAVRVGSYNEQFF,TGTGCCAGCAGCTTGGCCGTGAGGGTAGGGTCCTACAATGAGCAGTTCTTC
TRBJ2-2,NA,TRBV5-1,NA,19,CASSPRLGVRAKGTGELFF,TGCGCCAGCAGCCCCCGGTTAGGGGTGCGGGCTAAGGGCACCGGGGAGCTGTTTTTT
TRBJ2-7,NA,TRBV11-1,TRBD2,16,CASSWTSGTAGYEQYF,TGTGCCAGCAGCTGGACTAGCGGGACGGCGGGCTACGAGCAGTACTTC
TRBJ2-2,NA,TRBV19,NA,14,CASRWRDNTGELFF,TGTGCCAGCCGATGGCGGGATAACACCGGGGAGCTGTTTTTT
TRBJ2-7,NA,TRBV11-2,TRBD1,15,CASSTRTGISYEQYF,TGTGCCAGCAGCACTCGGACAGGAATCTCCTACGAGCAGTACTTC
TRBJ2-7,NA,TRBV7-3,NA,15,CASSSAGGGTYEQYF,TGTGCCAGCAGCTCCGCCGGGGGCGGAACCTACGAGCAGTACTTC
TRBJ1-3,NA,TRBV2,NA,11,CAKRRGNTIYF,TGTGCGAAGCGGAGGGGAAACACCATATATTTT
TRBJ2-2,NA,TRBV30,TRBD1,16,CAWSGDRAVLSGELFF,TGTGCCTGGAGTGGGGACAGGGCGGTGTTGTCCGGGGAGCTGTTTTTT
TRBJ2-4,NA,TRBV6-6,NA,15,CASSWDGLAKNIQYF,TGTGCCAGCAGCTGGGACGGATTAGCCAAAAACATTCAGTACTTC